The next 22 T cell receptor beta chains were all read from a single sample in a study of blood T cell repertoires in COVID-19 (dated by TCRdb to 2018 to 2021). The library was built by means of the immunoSEQ multiplex PCR assay. The table was pulled from immuneACCESS by TCRdb, which kept in-frame rearrangements only. Such tables lose some clones; where checked, under half of the loss comes from unresolved V genes, and the rest has no known cause. The sample has 34,000 or so clones on record, 85% to 95% of them singletons. The leading ten clones occupy roughly 38% of the sample. The specimen was peripheral blood. The source is a man in his 60s with active or convalescent COVID-19.

The chain recombines TRBV25-1 with TRBJ1-1; tentative D call: TRBD1 (6 bases). Trimming removed 7 bases at V and 2 bases at J, with 8 bases between. The CDR3 contains 12 residues. Germline V gene sequence: CDR1 MGHDK, CDR2 SYGVNS. The CDR3 DNA is TGTGCCAGCACAGGGGATAACACTGAAGCTTTCTTT. Translated: CASTGDNTEAFF.

This clone was found once. The V call is TRBV4-3, the J call TRBJ1-5; a possible D gene is TRBD1 (6 bases). V lost 5 bases and J lost 3, with 14 bases in between. The CDR3 is made up of 15 amino acids. Germline V lookup: CDR1 LGHNA, CDR2 YSLEER. The CDR3 DNA is TGCGCCAGCAGCTACACTAAGGGGGACAATCAGCCCCAGCATTTT. It encodes CASSYTKGDNQPQHF.

This chain joins TRBV28 and TRBJ2-1; 9 bases fit TRBD1. Germline lookup yields CDR1 MDHEN and CDR2 SYDVKM. Unmatched junction bases numbered 11, after V lost 11 bases and J lost 0 bases. The CDR3 is 16 amino acids. CDR3 in amino acids: CASGGDREGSYNEQFF. The CDR3 DNA follows: TGTGCCTCAGGGGGGGACAGGGAGGGCTCCTACAATGAGCAGTTCTTC.

This clone was recorded once. This rearrangement joins TRBV15 to TRBJ2-1; D unresolved. The CDR3 is made up of 17 amino acids. Trimming pared 0 bases from V and 6 bases from J, leaving 18 bases between. CDR1 LNHNV and CDR2 YYDKDF come from the germline V gene (reference sequence). The CDR3 region is CATSRDSAGMNPNEQFF. The CDR3 nucleotides read TGTGCCACCAGCAGAGACTCGGCAGGAATGAATCCCAATGAGCAGTTCTTC.

V is TRBV19 and J is TRBJ2-5; perhaps TRBD1 as D (6 bases). Per germline, CDR1 LNHDA and CDR2 SQIVND (reference sequence). The V gene lost 5 bases and the J gene lost 3 bases, with 10 bases spanning the gap. The CDR3 spans 13 residues. The CDR3 DNA sequence: TGTGCCAGTAGTGAAGCAGGGGAAGAGACCCAGTACTTC. Encoded protein: CASSEAGEETQYF.

V gene TRBV28 combines with J gene TRBJ2-7; weak D call: TRBD1 (6 bases). This CDR3 is 13 amino acids long. Trimming shortened V by 3 bases and J by 5 bases, and 11 bases separated the two germline ends. CDR1 MDHEN and CDR2 SYDVKM come from the germline V gene. The CDR3 bases are TGTGCCAGCAGTTTTGGGACACTCAACGAGCAGTACTTC. Its protein product is CASSFGTLNEQYF.

This clone has just one count. The J gene is TRBJ1-2, the V gene TRBV2, with D possibly TRBD1 on 5 matching bases. The CDR3 runs 13 residues. CDR1 is SNHLY and CDR2 is FYNNEI in the germline V gene. V lost 7 bases and J 3 bases, leaving 12 bases between the germline ends. The CDR3 nucleotides are TGTGCCAGCACGACAGATCATTACTATGGCTACACCTTC. Amino acids: CASTTDHYYGYTF.

A single count supports this clone. The CDR3 loop is CASSGTGEHYGYTF. The CDR3 bases are TGTGCCAGCAGTGGTACAGGGGAGCACTATGGCTACACCTTC. This rearrangement joins TRBV27 to TRBJ1-2; TRBD1 matches at 7 bases. Germline trimming cut 5 bases from V and 3 bases from J; bases unmatched to any gene: 6. CDR1 is MNHEY, CDR2 SMNVEV, per germline (reference sequence). The CDR3 consists of 14 residues.

Here the CDR3 reads CASSLYYQETQYF. In DNA form, the CDR3 reads TGCGCCAGCAGCTTGTATTACCAAGAGACCCAGTACTTC. The chain links TRBV5-1 to TRBJ2-5; no reliable D call. V lost 1 base and J lost 0, with 4 bases in between. Germline CDR1 and CDR2: SGHRS and YFSETQ. The CDR3 length is 13 residues.

This clone was seen a handful of times. V is TRBV28 and J is TRBJ1-1; D may be TRBD1 (5 bases). The V gene's germline CDR1 is MDHEN and CDR2 SYDVKM. This CDR3 contains 16 residues. The V end lost 5 bases, the J end lost 4 bases, and 20 bases lay between the germline ends. In nucleotides, the CDR3 is TGTGCCAGCAGTCTCGCTGGTGGGTGGAGGGGCACTGAAGCTTTCTTT. Its protein product is CASSLAGGWRGTEAFF.

The gene calls are TRBV10-1 and TRBJ1-2; TRBD1 aligns across 10 bases. This CDR3 has 15 residues. V lost 5 bases, J lost 4 bases, and 7 bases stayed unmatched. CDR1 WNHNN and CDR2 SYGVQD come from the germline V gene (reference sequence). For the CDR3, the DNA is TGCGCCAGCAGTCCGGGGACAGGGGTTCCCTATGGCTACACCTTC. Amino acid sequence: CASSPGTGVPYGYTF.

The chain employs TRBV27 and TRBJ1-1; the D gene is possibly TRBD1 (5 bases). Germline CDR1 reads MNHEY; CDR2 reads SMNVEV (reference sequence). The CDR3 runs 13 residues. The V end lost 2 bases, the J end lost 7 bases, and 11 bases lay between the germline ends. The CDR3, as DNA: TGTGCCAGCAGTTTAGGGGGGGGGTTTGAAGCTTTCTTT. Amino acids: CASSLGGGFEAFF.

CDR3 protein: CASSLISGSSSYEQYF. The CDR3 nucleotides are TGTGCCAGCAGCTTAATTAGCGGGAGTAGCTCCTACGAGCAGTACTTC. The chain couples TRBV5-6 to TRBJ2-7, with 9 positions matching TRBD2. The CDR3 runs to 16 residues. Germline-derived CDR1 and CDR2 are SGHDT and YYEEEE. V lost 2 bases and J lost 0; bases outside the gene matches: 6.

The gene calls are TRBV2 and TRBJ2-2, with D perhaps matching TRBD2 (5 bases). Trimming cost V 5 bases and J 5 bases, with 12 bases left between them. The CDR3 runs 14 residues. Germline-derived CDR1 and CDR2 are SNHLY and FYNNEI. CDR3 nucleotide sequence: TGTGCCAGCAGTCCCGGGATGGGGACCGGGGAGCTGTTTTTT. Protein: CASSPGMGTGELFF.

In this sample, this clone turned up once. The V call is TRBV11-2, the J call TRBJ2-1, with 7 bases that match TRBD1. Trimming took 4 bases from V and 3 from J; bases not matched to a gene: 9. The CDR3 runs 16 residues. The germline gives CDR1 SGHAT, CDR2 FQNNGV. CDR3 DNA: TGTGCCAGCAGCTCCTACAAGGGACAGAACTACAATGAGCAGTTCTTC. Its protein is CASSSYKGQNYNEQFF. Based on the CDR3 plus reference TRBV11-2 and TRBJ2-1, the full variable domain is EAGVAQSPRYKIIEKRQSVAFWCNPISGHATLYWYQQILGQGPKLLIQFQNNGVVDDSQLPKDRFSAERLKGVDSTLKIQPAKLEDSAVYLCASSSYKGQNYNEQFFGPGTRLTVL.

V gene TRBV5-4 combines with J gene TRBJ1-2; no firm D call. Germline V gene sequence: CDR1 SGHNT, CDR2 YYREEE (reference sequence). V lost 0 bases and J lost 7, with 16 bases in between. The CDR3 contains 15 residues. The CDR3 sequence: CASSLGVGQEGGYTF. The CDR3 nucleotides read TGTGCCAGCAGCTTGGGGGTGGGCCAAGAGGGTGGCTACACCTTC.

The CDR3 loop reads CASSVGPAEDQPQHF. CDR3 DNA sequence: TGTGCCAGCAGCGTAGGGCCCGCGGAAGATCAGCCCCAGCATTTT. The V and J genes are TRBV9 and TRBJ1-5; D call uncertain. The V gene lost 0 bases and the J gene lost 5 bases, with 12 bases spanning the gap. Germline assignment: CDR1 SGDLS and CDR2 YYNGEE. This CDR3 comprises 15 residues.

This clone is a singleton in its sample. V is TRBV28 and J is TRBJ1-1; D might be TRBD1 (5 bases). The CDR3 has 15 amino acids. Trimming pared 2 bases from V and 3 bases from J, leaving 13 bases between. Germline V gives CDR1 MDHEN, CDR2 SYDVKM. The CDR3 loop is CASSLRGGYYTEAFF. In DNA form, the CDR3 reads TGTGCCAGCAGTTTAAGGGGCGGATACTACACTGAAGCTTTCTTT. The entire variable domain, with the rest obtained from reference TRBV28 and TRBJ1-1, is as follows: DVKVTQSSRYLVKRTGEKVFLECVQDMDHENMFWYRQDPGLGLRLIYFSYDVKMKEKGDIPEGYSVSREKKERFSLILESASTNQTSMYLCASSLRGGYYTEAFFGQGTRLTVV.

The chain has TRBV21-1 and TRBJ2-5; the tabulated D call, TRBD1, remains unverified against the DNA. TRBV21-1 is noted as a pseudogene. This CDR3 has 17 amino acids. The chain's CDR3 is CASSKGSDRGPGETQYF. In DNA form, the CDR3 reads TGTGCCAGCAGCAAAGGGTCAGACAGGGGGCCAGGTGAGACCCAGTACTTC.

Notes on this clone: This specimen includes other DNA sequences encoding the same CDR3. V gene TRBV5-1 combines with J gene TRBJ2-1; 12 bases match TRBD2. The CDR3 runs 16 residues. In germline, CDR1 is SGHRS, CDR2 YFSETQ. Trimming at V came to 4 bases and at J to 0 bases, leaving 2 bases not matched to a gene. In DNA form, the CDR3 reads TGCGCCAGCAGCCTGACTAGCGGGAGCTCCTACAATGAGCAGTTCTTC. This gives the protein CASSLTSGSSYNEQFF. Complete variable domain (other parts from reference TRBV5-1 and TRBJ2-1): KAGVTQTPRYLIKTRGQQVTLSCSPISGHRSVSWYQQTPGQGLQFLFEYFSETQRNKGNFPGRFSGRQFSNSRSEMNVSTLELGDSALYLCASSLTSGSSYNEQFFGPGTRLTVL.

This chain uses TRBV5-1 with TRBJ1-2; D is perhaps TRBD1 (5 bases). In germline, CDR1 is SGHRS, CDR2 YFSETQ. V was clipped by 4 bases and J by 2 bases, with 12 bases between them. This CDR3 has 14 residues. The CDR3 bases are TGCGCCAGCAGCCCGCAGACAGTCAACTATGGCTACACCTTC. Its protein product is CASSPQTVNYGYTF.

The CDR3 reads CASSLAGLAVSSYEQYF. The CDR3 nucleotides read TGTGCCAGCAGCTTAGCGGGTCTAGCAGTAAGCTCCTACGAGCAGTACTTC. The rearrangement uses TRBV7-9 and TRBJ2-7, with D perhaps TRBD2 (5 bases). Germline V gives CDR1 SEHNR, CDR2 FQNEAQ (reference sequence). The CDR3 loop spans 17 amino acids. Trimming removed 0 bases at V and 0 bases at J, with 15 bases between.